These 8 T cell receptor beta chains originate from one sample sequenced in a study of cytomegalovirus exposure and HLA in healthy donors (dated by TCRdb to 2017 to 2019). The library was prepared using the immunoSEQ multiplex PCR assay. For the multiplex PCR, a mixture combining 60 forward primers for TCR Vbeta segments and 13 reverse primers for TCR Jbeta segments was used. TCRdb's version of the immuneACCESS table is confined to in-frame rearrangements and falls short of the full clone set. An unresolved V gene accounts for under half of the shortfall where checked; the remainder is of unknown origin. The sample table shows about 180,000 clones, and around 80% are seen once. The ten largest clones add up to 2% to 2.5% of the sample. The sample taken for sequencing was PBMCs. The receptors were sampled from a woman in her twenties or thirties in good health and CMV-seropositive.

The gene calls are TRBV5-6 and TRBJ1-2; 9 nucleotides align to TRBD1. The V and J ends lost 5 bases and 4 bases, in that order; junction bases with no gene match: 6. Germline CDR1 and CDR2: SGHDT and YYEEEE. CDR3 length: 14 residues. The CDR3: CASRGRDRAYGYTF. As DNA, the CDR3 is TGTGCCAGCAGGGGCCGGGACAGGGCCTATGGCTACACCTTC.

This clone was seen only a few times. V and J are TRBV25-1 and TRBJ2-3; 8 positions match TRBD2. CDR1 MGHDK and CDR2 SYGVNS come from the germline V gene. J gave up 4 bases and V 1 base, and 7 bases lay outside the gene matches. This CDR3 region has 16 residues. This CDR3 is CASSESTGGPADTQYF. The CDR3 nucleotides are TGTGCCAGCAGTGAATCTACGGGGGGGCCCGCAGATACGCAGTATTTT.

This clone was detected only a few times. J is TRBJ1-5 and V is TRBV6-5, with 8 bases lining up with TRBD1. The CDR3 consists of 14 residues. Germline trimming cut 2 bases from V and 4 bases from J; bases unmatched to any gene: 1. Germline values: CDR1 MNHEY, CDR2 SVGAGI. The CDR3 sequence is CASSYRTGNQPQHF. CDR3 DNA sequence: TGTGCCAGCAGTTACCGGACAGGGAATCAGCCCCAGCATTTT.

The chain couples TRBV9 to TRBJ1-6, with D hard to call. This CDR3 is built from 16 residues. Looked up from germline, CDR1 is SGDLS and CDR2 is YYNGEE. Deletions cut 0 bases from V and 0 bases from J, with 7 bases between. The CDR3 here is CASSVGYSSYNSPLHF. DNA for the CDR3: TGTGCCAGCAGCGTAGGCTACAGCTCCTATAATTCACCCCTCCACTTT.

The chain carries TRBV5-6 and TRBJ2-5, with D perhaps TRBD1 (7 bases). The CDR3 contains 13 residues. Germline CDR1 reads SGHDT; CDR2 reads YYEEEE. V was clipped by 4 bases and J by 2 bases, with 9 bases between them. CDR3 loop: CASSPGGQETQYF. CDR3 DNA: TGTGCCAGCAGCCCAGGGGGGCAAGAGACCCAGTACTTC.

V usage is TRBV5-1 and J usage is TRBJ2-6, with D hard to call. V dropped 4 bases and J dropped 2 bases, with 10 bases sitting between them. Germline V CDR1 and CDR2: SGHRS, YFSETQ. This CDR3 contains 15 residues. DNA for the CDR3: TGCGCCAGCAGCCCTGCGTTCGCTGGGGCCAACGTCCTGACTTTC. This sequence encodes CASSPAFAGANVLTF.

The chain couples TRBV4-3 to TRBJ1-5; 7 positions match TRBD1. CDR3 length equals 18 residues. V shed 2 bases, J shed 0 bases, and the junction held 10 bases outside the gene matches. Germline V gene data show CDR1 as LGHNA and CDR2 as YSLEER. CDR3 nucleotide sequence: TGCGCCAGCAGCCAAAATCCCCTTCAGGGGGTTAGCAATCAGCCCCAGCATTTT. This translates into CASSQNPLQGVSNQPQHF.

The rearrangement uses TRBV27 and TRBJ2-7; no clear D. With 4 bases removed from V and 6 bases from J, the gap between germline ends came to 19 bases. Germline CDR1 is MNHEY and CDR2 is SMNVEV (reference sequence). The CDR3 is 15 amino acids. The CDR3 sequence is CASSSAANQEGEQYF. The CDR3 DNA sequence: TGTGCCAGCAGTTCGGCGGCCAACCAAGAAGGCGAGCAGTACTTC.